The T cell receptor (beta chain) under discussion was sequenced for a study of blood T cells in healthy people across ages. Looking at the study overall: There was about one barcoded beta molecule captured by template switching per two T cells. The study, taken as a whole, reports: Per-million-T-cell TCR beta diversity fell roughly linearly with age.

Remarks on this clonotype: Its antigen is undetermined.

Primed by a sample-barcoded 5' primer and a J-beta primer mix, a second PCR proceeded for about 6 to 11 cycles. Researchers report that a template-switch adaptor with 12 random nucleotides tagged each cDNA molecule. Each CDR3 protein gets one entry after TCRdb re-called the 5' RACE reads with MiXCR. The sample records fewer than 750,000 distinct CDR3 sequences, over 40% being singletons. V lost 4 bases, J lost 5 bases, and 17 bases stayed unmatched. Germline loops: CDR1 SGHRS, CDR2 YFSETQ. There are 18 residues in the CDR3. The sequencing sample was made of blood. The chain combines TRBV5-1 with TRBJ2-3; 9 bases are shared with TRBD2. The TCR comes from a woman of 80 years or more in good health. CDR3 amino acids: CASSRTGAAGGPEDTQYF. In nucleotides, the CDR3 is TGCGCCAGCAGCCGGACCGGGGCAGCGGGGGGACCGGAAGATACGCAGTATTTT.